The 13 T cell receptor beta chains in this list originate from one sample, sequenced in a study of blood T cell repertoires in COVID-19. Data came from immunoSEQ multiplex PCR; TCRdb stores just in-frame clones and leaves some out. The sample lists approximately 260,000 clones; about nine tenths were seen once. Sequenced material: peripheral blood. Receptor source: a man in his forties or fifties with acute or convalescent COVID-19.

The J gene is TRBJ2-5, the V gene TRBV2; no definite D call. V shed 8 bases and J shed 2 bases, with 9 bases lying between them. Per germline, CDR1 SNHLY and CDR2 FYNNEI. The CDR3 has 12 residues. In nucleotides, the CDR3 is TGTGCCAGCTCCACGACTCAAGAGACCCAGTACTTC. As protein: CASSTTQETQYF.

In DNA, the CDR3 is TGTGCCAGCAGCTTATACTCATCGGGGGCTAGCGGCAGTATTGGGGAGCTGTTTTTT. Its protein is CASSLYSSGASGSIGELFF. The chain combines TRBV7-6 with TRBJ2-2; a possible D gene is TRBD2 (7 bases). The CDR3 loop spans 19 amino acids. V was shortened by 2 bases and J by 8 bases, with 27 bases between the two germline ends. The germline CDR1 and CDR2 sequences are SGHVS and FNYEAQ.

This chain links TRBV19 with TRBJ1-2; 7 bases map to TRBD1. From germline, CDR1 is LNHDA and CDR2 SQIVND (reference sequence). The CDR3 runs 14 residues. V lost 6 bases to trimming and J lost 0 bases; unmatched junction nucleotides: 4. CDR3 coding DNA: TGTGCCAGTAGAACCAGGGGGGCTAACTATGGCTACACCTTC. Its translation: CASRTRGANYGYTF.

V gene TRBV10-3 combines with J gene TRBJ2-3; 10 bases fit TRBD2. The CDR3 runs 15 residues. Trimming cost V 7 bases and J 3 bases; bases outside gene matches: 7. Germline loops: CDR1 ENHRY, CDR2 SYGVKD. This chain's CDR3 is CAIKQRGGDTDTQYF. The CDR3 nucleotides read TGTGCCATCAAGCAGCGGGGGGGCGATACAGATACGCAGTATTTT.

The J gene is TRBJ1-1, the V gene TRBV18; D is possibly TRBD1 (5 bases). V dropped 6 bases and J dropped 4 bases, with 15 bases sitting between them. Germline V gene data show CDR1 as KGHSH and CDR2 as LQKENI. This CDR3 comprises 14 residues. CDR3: CASSPGPIFTEAFF. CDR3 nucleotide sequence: TGTGCCAGCTCCCCAGGGCCGATTTTCACTGAAGCTTTCTTT.

This CDR3 reads CASSEIGVGVQEYNEQFF. CDR3 in DNA: TGCGCCAGCAGTGAAATAGGGGTTGGAGTACAGGAGTACAATGAGCAGTTCTTC. This chain links TRBV10-2 with TRBJ2-1; a weak D match, TRBD1 (5 bases). Germline loops: CDR1 WSHSY, CDR2 SAAADI. CDR3 length: 18 residues. The V gene lost 3 bases and the J gene lost 4 bases, with 22 bases spanning the gap.

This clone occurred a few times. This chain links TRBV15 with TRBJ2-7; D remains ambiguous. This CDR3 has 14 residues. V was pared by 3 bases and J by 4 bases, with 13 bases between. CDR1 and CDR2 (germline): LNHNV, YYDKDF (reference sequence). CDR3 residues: CATSSTTFLYEQYF. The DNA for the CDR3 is TGTGCCACCAGCAGTACAACCTTCCTGTACGAGCAGTACTTC.

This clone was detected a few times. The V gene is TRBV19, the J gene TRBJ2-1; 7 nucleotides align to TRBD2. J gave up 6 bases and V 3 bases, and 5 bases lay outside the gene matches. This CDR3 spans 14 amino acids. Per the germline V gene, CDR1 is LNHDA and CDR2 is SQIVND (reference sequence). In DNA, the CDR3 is TGTGCCAGTAGTATCTTACGGGGGGTCAATGAGCAGTTCTTC. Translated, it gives CASSILRGVNEQFF. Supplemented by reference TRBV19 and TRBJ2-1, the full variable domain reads DGGITQSPKYLFRKEGQNVTLSCEQNLNHDAMYWYRQDPGQGLRLIYYSQIVNDFQKGDIAEGYSVSREKKESFPLTVTSAQKNPTAFYLCASSILRGVNEQFFGPGTRLTVL.

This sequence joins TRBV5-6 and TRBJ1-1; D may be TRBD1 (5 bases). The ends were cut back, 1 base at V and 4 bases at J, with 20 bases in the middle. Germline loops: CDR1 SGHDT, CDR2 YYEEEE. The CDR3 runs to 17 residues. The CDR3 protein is CASSLFKRSRGVTEAFF. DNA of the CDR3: TGTGCCAGCAGCTTGTTTAAGCGGAGCCGGGGGGTCACTGAAGCTTTCTTT. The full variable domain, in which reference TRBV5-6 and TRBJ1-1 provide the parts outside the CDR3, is DAGVTQSPTHLIKTRGQQVTLRCSPKSGHDTVSWYQQALGQGPQFIFQYYEEEERQRGNFPDRFSGHQFPNYSSELNVNALLLGDSALYLCASSLFKRSRGVTEAFFGQGTRLTVV.

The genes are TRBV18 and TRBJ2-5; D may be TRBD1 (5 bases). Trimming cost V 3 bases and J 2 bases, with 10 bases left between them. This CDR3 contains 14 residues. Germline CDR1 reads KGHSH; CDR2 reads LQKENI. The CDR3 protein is CASSPVPGQETQYF. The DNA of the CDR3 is TGTGCCAGCTCACCGGTCCCAGGGCAAGAGACCCAGTACTTC. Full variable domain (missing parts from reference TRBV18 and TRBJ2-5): NAGVMQNPRHLVRRRGQEARLRCSPMKGHSHVYWYRQLPEEGLKFMVYLQKENIIDESGMPKERFSAEFPKEGPSILRIQQVVRGDSAAYFCASSPVPGQETQYFGPGTRLLVL.

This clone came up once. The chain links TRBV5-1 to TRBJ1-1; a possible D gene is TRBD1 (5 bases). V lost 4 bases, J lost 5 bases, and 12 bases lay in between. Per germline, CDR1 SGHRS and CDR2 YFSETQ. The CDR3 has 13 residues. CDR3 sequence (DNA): TGCGCCAGCAGCCGGGGACTGCCTACTGAAGCTTTCTTT. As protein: CASSRGLPTEAFF.

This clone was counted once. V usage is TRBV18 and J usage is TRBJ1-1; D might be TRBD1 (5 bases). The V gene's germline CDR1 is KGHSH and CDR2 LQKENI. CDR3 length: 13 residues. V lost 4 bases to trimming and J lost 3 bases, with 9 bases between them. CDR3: CASSRTRDTEAFF. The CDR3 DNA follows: TGTGCCAGCTCACGGACAAGGGACACTGAAGCTTTCTTT.

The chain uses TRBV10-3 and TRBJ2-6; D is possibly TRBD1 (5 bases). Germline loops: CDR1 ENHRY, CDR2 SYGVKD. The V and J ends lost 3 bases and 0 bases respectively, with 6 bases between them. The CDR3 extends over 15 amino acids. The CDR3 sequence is CAISEGVSGANVLTF. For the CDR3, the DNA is TGTGCCATCAGTGAAGGGGTCTCTGGGGCCAACGTCCTGACTTTC.